These 25 T cell receptor beta chains originate from one sample sequenced in a study of blood T cell repertoires in COVID-19. The assay was immunoSEQ multiplex PCR, and TCRdb's table has in-frame clones only and misses some. The sample contains some 150,000 clones, 75% to 90% of which appear only once. Sequenced: peripheral blood. The source of these receptors is a woman aged 35 to 49 with acute or convalescent COVID-19.

The chain uses TRBV23-1 and TRBJ1-6; TRBD1 aligns across 8 bases. TRBV23-1 falls under the ORF class, with uncertain function. With V trimmed by 3 bases and J by 10 bases, 8 bases remained unmatched. The CDR3 consists of 15 residues. CDR3 bases: TGCGCCAGCAGTCATTTCGGGACAGGAGAGTCACCCCTCCACTTT. The encoded protein is CASSHFGTGESPLHF.

The chain carries TRBV2 and TRBJ1-2; D gene unclear. This CDR3 has 12 amino acids. V dropped 6 bases and J dropped 4 bases, with 9 bases sitting between them. Looked up from germline, CDR1 is SNHLY and CDR2 is FYNNEI. CDR3 DNA: TGTGCCAGCAGCCTGTCGGGCTATGGCTACACCTTC. This sequence encodes CASSLSGYGYTF.

The chain links TRBV27 to TRBJ2-1; weak D call: TRBD1 (6 bases). Germline V gene data show CDR1 as MNHEY and CDR2 as SMNVEV (reference sequence). Between the trimmed V and J ends, which lost 5 bases and 7 bases, there was a span of 12 bases. This CDR3 has 13 residues. CDR3 in amino acids: CASSAEQGNEQFF. The CDR3 coding sequence is TGTGCCAGCAGTGCGGAACAGGGAAATGAGCAGTTCTTC.

This chain uses TRBV6-5 with TRBJ1-4, with D tentatively TRBD1 (5 bases). The germline V and J ends were trimmed by 0 bases and 6 bases, with 8 bases remaining between them. The CDR3 contains 14 residues. Germline CDR1 MNHEY, CDR2 SVGAGI. The CDR3 spells CASSYSRDDEKLFF. The CDR3 DNA follows: TGTGCCAGCAGTTACTCCAGGGATGATGAAAAACTGTTTTTT.

This clone was seen only once. V is TRBV5-1 and J is TRBJ2-5; 8 nucleotides line up with TRBD2. The CDR3 covers 18 residues. CDR1 and CDR2 (germline): SGHRS, YFSETQ. The trim removed 0 bases at V and 2 bases at J, leaving 12 bases unmatched. CDR3 loop: CASSLAVAGGRKQETQYF. CDR3 coding DNA: TGCGCCAGCAGCTTGGCAGTTGCGGGAGGCCGGAAACAAGAGACCCAGTACTTC. The variable domain in full, completed from reference TRBV5-1 and TRBJ2-5, reads KAGVTQTPRYLIKTRGQQVTLSCSPISGHRSVSWYQQTPGQGLQFLFEYFSETQRNKGNFPGRFSGRQFSNSRSEMNVSTLELGDSALYLCASSLAVAGGRKQETQYFGPGTRLLVL.

This sequence joins TRBV5-1 and TRBJ1-2; maybe TRBD1 (6 bases). Germline V gene sequence: CDR1 SGHRS, CDR2 YFSETQ. Trimming removed 6 bases from V and 8 bases from J, with 14 bases in between. The CDR3 covers 12 residues. The CDR3 is CASKWGLEGYTF. CDR3 DNA sequence: TGCGCCAGCAAGTGGGGGCTAGAGGGCTACACCTTC.

The rearrangement uses TRBV9 and TRBJ2-3; D gene ambiguous. The CDR3 is made up of 14 amino acids. The germline gives CDR1 SGDLS, CDR2 YYNGEE. Trimming cost V 1 base and J 1 base, with 7 bases left between them. CDR3 region: CASSVIQGTDTQYF. The CDR3 DNA reads as TGTGCCAGCAGCGTAATTCAGGGCACAGATACGCAGTATTTT.

The chain carries TRBV7-3 and TRBJ2-1; 10 nucleotides agree with TRBD2. Germline loops: CDR1 SGHTA, CDR2 FQGTGA. The J segment lost 6 bases and the V segment lost 3 bases, leaving 5 bases of the junction unmatched. This CDR3 has 15 residues. CDR3 in amino acids: CASSFALAGFNEQFF. The CDR3 region has the DNA TGTGCCAGCAGCTTTGCACTAGCGGGGTTCAATGAGCAGTTCTTC.

V usage is TRBV28 and J usage is TRBJ1-2; 8 positions agree with TRBD1. This CDR3 spans 13 amino acids. The V and J ends lost 3 bases and 8 bases, in that order; junction bases with no gene match: 5. Looked up from germline, CDR1 is MDHEN and CDR2 is SYDVKM. This chain's CDR3 is CASSLQGARGYTF. The CDR3 DNA is TGTGCCAGCAGTTTGCAGGGGGCTAGGGGCTACACCTTC.

The genes are TRBV3-1 (or the pseudogene TRBV3-2) and TRBJ2-1, with a tentative D call TRBD1 (6 bases). Germline CDR1 is LGHDT and CDR2 is YNNKEL (reference sequence). The V end lost 1 base, the J end lost 4 bases, and 14 bases lay between the germline ends. The CDR3 is 16 amino acids. The CDR3 region has the DNA TGTGCCAGCAGCCAAGGGCCGGGACAAATTTACAATGAGCAGTTCTTC. Amino acids: CASSQGPGQIYNEQFF.

The V gene is TRBV7-2, the J gene TRBJ1-2, with a tentative D call TRBD1 (5 bases). The germline V and J ends were trimmed by 3 bases and 8 bases, with 10 bases remaining between them. The CDR3 consists of 12 residues. Germline CDR1 reads SGHTA; CDR2 reads FQGNSA. Here the CDR3 DNA reads TGTGCCAGCAGCTTTGCAGGGTACGGCTACACCTTC. The encoded protein is CASSFAGYGYTF.

This rearrangement joins TRBV7-9 to TRBJ2-2; tentatively, D is TRBD1 (6 bases). Trimming took off 7 bases at V and 6 bases at J, with 9 bases between the two ends. Germline V lookup: CDR1 SEHNR, CDR2 FQNEAQ (reference sequence). This CDR3 spans 12 amino acids. CDR3: CASKQGPGELFF. The CDR3, as DNA: TGTGCCAGCAAACAGGGCCCCGGGGAGCTGTTTTTT.

This sequence joins TRBV4-1 and TRBJ2-5; TRBD1 matches at 11 bases. Germline V lookup: CDR1 MGHRA, CDR2 YSYEKL. The CDR3 length is 15 residues. Germline trimming cut 1 base from V and 5 bases from J; bases unmatched to any gene: 3. CDR3 bases: TGCGCCAGCAGCCAAGCTGGGACAGGGGGTGAGACCCAGTACTTC. This translates into CASSQAGTGGETQYF.

The chain employs TRBV7-8 and TRBJ2-5; TRBD2 agrees at 9 bases. V shed 2 bases and J 5 bases; nucleotides not matched to a gene: 12. The CDR3 runs 17 residues. Germline V gene data show CDR1 as SGHVS and CDR2 as FQNEAQ. The chain's CDR3 is CASSLSPLAGGAETQYF. DNA for the CDR3: TGTGCCAGCAGCTTATCCCCCCTCGCGGGAGGGGCGGAGACCCAGTACTTC.

The V gene is TRBV9, the J gene TRBJ2-2, with 11 positions matching TRBD2. V lost 5 bases to trimming and J lost 2 bases; unmatched junction nucleotides: 11. Germline loops: CDR1 SGDLS, CDR2 YYNGEE. The CDR3 has 18 residues. The CDR3 region has the DNA TGTGCCAGCAGTGAAAGACTAGCGGGAAGCCGAAACACCGGGGAGCTGTTTTTT. Translated: CASSERLAGSRNTGELFF.

V usage is TRBV7-3 and J usage is TRBJ2-7; 8 bases map to TRBD1. The CDR3 consists of 14 residues. The germline CDR1 and CDR2 sequences are SGHTA and FQGTGA. J gave up 1 base and V 1 base, and 0 bases lay outside the gene matches. CDR3 in amino acids: CASSLNRGSYEQYF. The CDR3 coding sequence is TGTGCCAGCAGCTTAAACAGGGGGTCCTACGAGCAGTACTTC.

The rearrangement uses TRBV9 and TRBJ1-3; D is uncertain. Germline V lookup: CDR1 SGDLS, CDR2 YYNGEE. V was pared by 3 bases and J by 0 bases, with 7 bases between. There are 14 residues in the CDR3. The CDR3 nucleotides are TGTGCCAGCAGCGACCGGAGCTCTGGAAACACCATATATTTT. Protein sequence: CASSDRSSGNTIYF.

The chain employs TRBV3-1 (or the pseudogene TRBV3-2) and TRBJ2-7; TRBD2 might be the D (6 bases). Germline CDR1 and CDR2: LGHDT and YNNKEL (reference sequence). The CDR3 has 15 residues. With 3 bases removed from V and 6 bases from J, the gap between germline ends came to 18 bases. CDR3 sequence reads: CASSHLTGTAREQYF. In DNA form, the CDR3 reads TGTGCCAGCAGCCACCTAACCGGGACTGCGCGCGAGCAGTACTTC.

This chain uses TRBV7-9 with TRBJ2-1, with 9 bases matching TRBD2. This CDR3 has 18 amino acids. Germline V gives CDR1 SEHNR, CDR2 FQNEAQ (reference sequence). V shed 2 bases, J shed 3 bases, and the junction held 11 bases outside the gene matches. CDR3 amino acids: CASSLPLGGAGGYNEQFF. CDR3 DNA sequence: TGTGCCAGCAGCTTACCACTCGGGGGAGCGGGAGGCTACAATGAGCAGTTCTTC.

V usage is TRBV7-3 and J usage is TRBJ2-3; TRBD2 matches 11 bases. Germline V lookup: CDR1 SGHTA, CDR2 FQGTGA. This CDR3 contains 17 residues. V dropped 2 bases and J dropped 1; count of bases not matched to a gene: 5. CDR3 residues: CASSLLPGLAGTDTQYF. The CDR3 DNA reads as TGTGCCAGCAGCTTACTTCCGGGACTAGCGGGCACAGATACGCAGTATTTT.

This clone has only one observation. V and J are TRBV29-1 and TRBJ1-1; 7 bases line up with TRBD1. Germline V CDR1 and CDR2: SQVTM, ANQGSEA. The CDR3 loop spans 13 amino acids. The ends lost 7 bases at V and 6 bases at J; junction bases unmatched: 11. This CDR3 reads CSAALTGDAEAFF. The CDR3 DNA reads as TGCAGCGCCGCACTCACAGGGGATGCTGAAGCTTTCTTT.

The rearrangement joins TRBV27 to TRBJ1-1; D is unresolved. Between the trimmed V and J ends, which lost 3 bases and 4 bases, there was a span of 9 bases. Germline CDR1 reads MNHEY; CDR2 reads SMNVEV (reference sequence). This CDR3 region has 13 residues. CDR3 sequence: CASSFGVGTEAFF. The CDR3 DNA is TGTGCCAGCAGTTTCGGGGTGGGCACTGAAGCTTTCTTT.

As DNA, the CDR3 is TGTGCCAGCAGCTTAGCCGGGACAGGGGCCCAGGATGCTTTCTTT. Amino acid sequence: CASSLAGTGAQDAFF. J is TRBJ1-1 and V is TRBV11-2; the match to TRBD1 covers 10 bases. The CDR3 runs 15 residues. CDR1 and CDR2 from the germline V gene are SGHAT and FQNNGV. J lost 11 bases, V lost 1 base, and 10 bases had no gene match.

The CDR3 DNA follows: TGTGCCAGCAGCTTGGGGGTTCAGCAGGGGCACAATCAGCCCCAGCATTTT. It translates to CASSLGVQQGHNQPQHF. The genes are TRBV5-6 and TRBJ1-5, with D perhaps TRBD1 (6 bases). Trimming cost V 0 bases and J 3 bases, with 16 bases left between them. The CDR3 length is 17 residues. CDR1 is SGHDT, CDR2 YYEEEE, per germline.

The chain couples TRBV19 to TRBJ1-2; D uncertain. Trimming pared 5 bases from V and 0 bases from J, leaving 16 bases between. Germline V CDR1 and CDR2: LNHDA, SQIVND (reference sequence). CDR3 length: 16 residues. The CDR3 here is CASSAQTGGSNYGYTF. The CDR3 DNA reads TGTGCCAGTAGTGCACAAACGGGAGGGTCTAACTATGGCTACACCTTC.